This TCR beta chain was sequenced during a study of blood T cell repertoires in COVID-19. On the study more broadly: Samples representing acute and convalescent COVID-19 were sourced from the United States, Italy and Spain. T cells, B-cell-depleted T cells, or PBMCs supplied cDNA or gDNA.

Germline V gene sequence: CDR1 ENHRY, CDR2 SYGVKD. The CDR3 consists of 16 residues. Trimming removed 0 bases at V and 10 bases at J, with 16 bases between. Authors' methods: Reference gene primer amplification gave estimated nucleated cell counts. Sequencing was performed with immunoSEQ multiplex PCR; in TCRdb, only in-frame clones are kept and a portion is missing. The V and J calls and the clone size are those of that table, but D and trimming were determined from the DNA. The sample lists roughly 230,000 clones; roughly 85% were seen once. Those enrolled in Seattle joined during active infection and were followed longitudinally afterward.

The receptor was derived from a man aged 50 or older with COVID-19, enrolled during active disease. The chain carries TRBV10-3 and TRBJ1-6; TRBD1 might be the D (5 bases). The specimen was peripheral blood. The CDR3 DNA is TGTGCCATCAGTGAGTCGACCCAGGGTATCGGGTCACCCCTCCACTTT. It encodes CAISESTQGIGSPLHF.